The 5 T cell receptor beta chains listed next were all sequenced from one sample in a study of vaccination and CD4 T cells after COVID-19. An Oncomine TCR Beta short-read assay was used to sequence the DNA from cultured CD4+ T cells. TCRdb ran MiXCR on the PCR reads and lists one entry per CDR3 protein. Here the sample spans about 24,000 distinct CDR3 sequences, approximately 59% being singletons. Their specific antigens are unknown. Documented treatment: approximately nine-day PBMC culture with coronavirus spike peptide pools or control peptides (ViraFEST assay). The material sequenced was CD4+ T cells from blood, cultured in vitro, taken after SARS-CoV-2 vaccination. The receptors come from a human donor who received a COVID-19 vaccine.

In its sample, this clonotype was seen a few times. The V call is TRBV6-1, the J call TRBJ1-2; no definite D call. CDR1 MNHNS and CDR2 SASEGT come from the germline V gene. V lost 2 bases and J 7 bases, leaving 11 bases between the germline ends. The CDR3 sequence is 13 residues long. As DNA, the CDR3 is TGTGCCAGCAGTGAATCGGGCAGAGGTGGCTACACCTTC. This encodes CASSESGRGGYTF.

The V and J genes are TRBV6-5 and TRBJ1-3; 9 positions match TRBD1. CDR1 and CDR2 (germline): MNHEY, SVGAGI. Germline trimming cut 3 bases from V and 4 bases from J; bases unmatched to any gene: 7. The CDR3 contains 16 residues. The CDR3 nucleotides read TGTGCCAGCAGTTATGACAGGGGGAAACTCGGAAACACCATATATTTT. This sequence encodes CASSYDRGKLGNTIYF.

In DNA, the CDR3 is TGTGCCAGCAGTTACTCCCGGGACACCATTAATGAAAAACTGTTTTTT. It is translated as CASSYSRDTINEKLFF. The chain joins TRBV6-2 or TRBV6-3 to TRBJ1-4; D is possibly TRBD1 (6 bases). V was pared by 0 bases and J by 4 bases, with 12 bases between. The CDR3 length is 16 residues. CDR1 MNHEY and CDR2 SVGEGT come from the germline V gene.

The chain carries TRBV10-1 and TRBJ2-1; 7 nucleotides agree with TRBD2. After removal of 8 bases from V and 10 bases from J, the junction contained 11 bases not matched to a gene. The length of the CDR3 is 13 residues. CDR1 and CDR2 (germline): WNHNN, SYGVQD (reference sequence). The CDR3 spells CASEGPGGQEQFF. The CDR3 DNA is TGCGCCAGCGAGGGGCCGGGGGGTCAAGAGCAGTTCTTC.

The CDR3 sequence: CASSLDPGSQNIQYF. The DNA for the CDR3 is TGTGCCAGCAGCTTGGATCCAGGGTCACAAAACATTCAGTACTTC. The chain uses TRBV5-4 and TRBJ2-4, with a weak D call TRBD1 (5 bases). V dropped 0 bases and J dropped 5 bases, with 12 bases sitting between them. The CDR3 spans 15 residues. The germline V gene has CDR1 SGHNT and CDR2 YYREEE (reference sequence).